Below, 27 T cell receptor beta chains from the same sample are listed, as sequenced in a study of Ad26.COV2.S vaccination and SARS-CoV-2 variants. The method was immunoSEQ multiplex PCR; TCRdb's version includes in-frame clones alone and lacks a portion of them. The table records roughly 380,000 clones, under 95% of them present only once. This specimen was peripheral blood, taken after recovery from COVID-19. Receptors were obtained from a human donor who had recovered from COVID-19.

The table lists this clone with a count of one. The chain recombines TRBV7-2 with TRBJ1-2; 10 bases match TRBD1. V shed 5 bases, J shed 2 bases, and the junction held 5 bases outside the gene matches. CDR3 size: 15 residues. Germline V lookup: CDR1 SGHTA, CDR2 FQGNSA. CDR3 amino acids: CASSPDRGRNYGYTF. CDR3 in DNA: TGTGCCAGCAGCCCCGACAGGGGGCGAAACTATGGCTACACCTTC.

This clone was picked up one time. The V call is TRBV2, the J call TRBJ2-7; D is uncertain. The CDR3 totals 13 residues. The ends were cut back, 5 bases at V and 1 base at J, with 9 bases in the middle. Germline V gene data show CDR1 as SNHLY and CDR2 as FYNNEI. The CDR3 sequence is CASSPDGSYEQYF. CDR3 nucleotide sequence: TGTGCCAGCAGTCCCGACGGATCCTACGAGCAGTACTTC.

The chain carries TRBV9 and TRBJ2-2, with 8 bases fitting TRBD2. V lost 4 bases and J lost 7; bases outside the gene matches: 6. This CDR3 has 14 amino acids. From germline, CDR1 is SGDLS and CDR2 YYNGEE. CDR3 loop: CASSPPRGGGELFF. The CDR3, as DNA: TGTGCCAGCAGCCCCCCCCGGGGGGGCGGGGAGCTGTTTTTT.

This clone was picked up a small number of times. This CDR3 is CARSNPRQNGYEQYF. CDR3 nucleotide sequence: TGTGCCAGATCTAATCCGAGACAAAATGGCTACGAGCAGTACTTC. The chain has TRBV2 and TRBJ2-7; no definite D call. V gave up 9 bases and J gave up 3 bases, with 21 bases separating them. The CDR3 sequence is 15 residues long. Germline V gene lookup returns CDR1 SNHLY and CDR2 FYNNEI.

This sequence joins TRBV14 and TRBJ2-1, with TRBD2 as a possible D gene (6 bases). This CDR3 has 16 amino acids. Germline V gives CDR1 SGHDN, CDR2 FVKESK. Trimming removed 2 bases at V and 2 bases at J, with 13 bases between. As DNA, the CDR3 is TGTGCCAGCAGCCAATTCGCGGGGTTGCCCTACAATGAGCAGTTCTTC. Protein sequence: CASSQFAGLPYNEQFF.

This clone showed up just once. This rearrangement joins TRBV9 to TRBJ2-1; D call uncertain. The CDR3 runs to 15 residues. Germline lookup yields CDR1 SGDLS and CDR2 YYNGEE. V dropped 4 bases and J dropped 0 bases, with 11 bases sitting between them. The CDR3 loop reads CASSPAVSSYNEQFF. DNA for the CDR3: TGTGCCAGCAGCCCCGCGGTGAGCTCCTACAATGAGCAGTTCTTC.

This rearrangement joins TRBV5-8 to TRBJ2-1; TRBD2 matches at 7 bases. Germline CDR1 and CDR2: SGHTS and YDEGEE. The CDR3 runs 15 residues. V shed 4 bases, J shed 0 bases, and the junction held 4 bases outside the gene matches. CDR3 nucleotide sequence: TGTGCCAGCAGCCAAACTAGCGACTCCTACAATGAGCAGTTCTTC. Protein product: CASSQTSDSYNEQFF.

This clone was detected only once. V and J are TRBV18 and TRBJ1-2; possible D gene TRBD1, 6 bases. The V and J ends lost 3 bases and 5 bases respectively, with 10 bases between them. The CDR3 length is 13 residues. Germline-derived CDR1 and CDR2 are KGHSH and LQKENI. CDR3 residues: CASSPTGKYGYTF. DNA of the CDR3: TGTGCCAGCTCACCGACAGGAAAGTATGGCTACACCTTC.

V usage is TRBV6-4 and J usage is TRBJ2-3, with 9 bases that match TRBD2. CDR1 and CDR2 (germline): MRHNA, SNTAGT. The trim removed 1 base at V and 0 bases at J, leaving 8 bases unmatched. This CDR3 contains 18 residues. CDR3 sequence: CASSDWQRGETSTDTQYF. CDR3 sequence (DNA): TGTGCCAGCAGTGACTGGCAGCGGGGGGAAACTAGCACAGATACGCAGTATTTT.

In nucleotides, the CDR3 is TGTGCCAGCAGCGGTAGCGGGGGGAACTACGAGCAGTACTTC. Its translation: CASSGSGGNYEQYF. The chain uses TRBV9 and TRBJ2-7; 10 nucleotides line up with TRBD2. Germline V gene data show CDR1 as SGDLS and CDR2 as YYNGEE. With V trimmed by 3 bases and J by 3 bases, 3 bases remained unmatched. The CDR3 length is 14 residues.

V and J are TRBV5-1 and TRBJ1-4; D may be TRBD1 (5 bases). This CDR3 has 15 amino acids. The germline gives CDR1 SGHRS, CDR2 YFSETQ. The ends were cut back, 0 bases at V and 5 bases at J, with 11 bases in the middle. CDR3 amino acids: CASSLAGGNNEKLFF. CDR3 sequence (DNA): TGCGCCAGCAGCTTGGCCGGGGGGAACAATGAAAAACTGTTTTTT.

The V gene is TRBV6-5, the J gene TRBJ1-1; 9 bases map to TRBD1. Germline V gene sequence: CDR1 MNHEY, CDR2 SVGAGI. J was trimmed by 1 base and V by 8 bases; bases with no gene match: 2. The CDR3 is 13 amino acids. CDR3 DNA: TGTGCCAGCCTGACAGGGGGGAACACTGAAGCTTTCTTT. Its protein product is CASLTGGNTEAFF.

The genes are TRBV4-1 and TRBJ2-3, with D perhaps TRBD2 (5 bases). The germline V and J ends were trimmed by 2 bases and 2 bases, with 8 bases remaining between them. The CDR3 covers 14 residues. Germline-derived CDR1 and CDR2 are MGHRA and YSYEKL. The CDR3 protein is CASSQSSHTDTQYF. CDR3 nucleotides: TGCGCCAGCAGCCAATCTAGCCACACAGATACGCAGTATTTT.

The chain recombines TRBV4-3 with TRBJ2-1, with D tentatively TRBD2 (5 bases). There are 12 residues in the CDR3. Trimming removed 5 bases at V and 9 bases at J, with 11 bases between. The germline V gene encodes CDR1 LGHNA and CDR2 YSLEER. In DNA form, the CDR3 reads TGCGCCAGCAGCTACACTGCGGGTGAGCAGTTCTTC. It translates to CASSYTAGEQFF.

The chain employs TRBV6-2 or TRBV6-3 and TRBJ2-7; 9 bases align to TRBD2. With 0 bases clipped from V and 0 bases from J, the junction kept 9 bases outside the gene matches. Germline V gives CDR1 MNHEY, CDR2 SVGEGT. CDR3 length: 18 amino acids. The CDR3 sequence: CASSYSSSGESVSYEQYF. CDR3 nucleotide sequence: TGTGCCAGCAGTTACTCATCTAGCGGGGAGTCAGTCTCCTACGAGCAGTACTTC.

The chain couples TRBV10-3 to TRBJ2-1; TRBD2 aligns across 8 bases. Losses at the gene ends were 6 bases for V and 10 bases for J; bases not matched to a gene: 11. This CDR3 is built from 14 residues. Germline CDR1 ENHRY, CDR2 SYGVKD. The CDR3 DNA reads TGTGCCATCAGAACCAGTGGTAGCGGGGAAGAGCAGTTCTTC. It is translated as CAIRTSGSGEEQFF.

The chain uses TRBV11-2 and TRBJ1-1; no clear D gene. This CDR3 spans 13 amino acids. The V and J ends lost 1 base and 6 bases respectively, with 9 bases between them. From germline, CDR1 is SGHAT and CDR2 FQNNGV. The CDR3: CASSLALSPEAFF. CDR3 coding DNA: TGTGCCAGCAGCTTAGCTCTGTCGCCTGAAGCTTTCTTT.

The CDR3 DNA follows: TGTGCCAGTAGTGCAGACAGGGCAACTGAAGCTTTCTTT. Encoded protein: CASSADRATEAFF. The J gene is TRBJ1-1, the V gene TRBV19; 7 bases align to TRBD1. The CDR3 sequence is 13 residues long. J was trimmed by 5 bases and V by 5 bases; bases with no gene match: 5. Germline CDR1 LNHDA, CDR2 SQIVND (reference sequence).

The V gene is TRBV29-1, the J gene TRBJ1-4, with D possibly being TRBD1 (6 bases). The CDR3 is 13 residues long. V dropped 7 bases and J dropped 5 bases, with 14 bases sitting between them. CDR1 and CDR2 (germline): SQVTM, ANQGSEA. CDR3 DNA: TGCAGCGCGGGGTTGCAGGGGAATGAAAAACTGTTTTTT. Translation: CSAGLQGNEKLFF.

The chain carries TRBV19 and TRBJ2-7, with TRBD2 identical over 8 bases. This CDR3 spans 16 amino acids. Unmatched junction bases numbered 8, after V lost 4 bases and J lost 0 bases. Germline CDR1 LNHDA, CDR2 SQIVND (reference sequence). In nucleotides, the CDR3 is TGTGCCAGTAGTACCCCCGGGGGGGGTGGCTCCTACGAGCAGTACTTC. Amino acids: CASSTPGGGGSYEQYF.

This clone was picked up one time. The chain joins TRBV7-9 to TRBJ1-2; the match to TRBD1 covers 10 bases. Germline lookup yields CDR1 SEHNR and CDR2 FQNEAQ (reference sequence). CDR3 length: 15 residues. V was clipped by 5 bases and J by 2 bases; unmatched bases: 5. The CDR3 bases are TGTGCCAGCAGCACACGGGACAGGGGCAACTATGGCTACACCTTC. Translated, it gives CASSTRDRGNYGYTF.

V usage is TRBV9 and J usage is TRBJ2-7, with D unclear. V lost 4 bases, J lost 7 bases, and 15 bases lay in between. Germline-derived CDR1 and CDR2 are SGDLS and YYNGEE. The CDR3 extends over 13 amino acids. In nucleotides, the CDR3 is TGTGCCAGCAGCCGATCCATGGTAGGGGAGCAGTACTTC. This sequence encodes CASSRSMVGEQYF.

The V gene is TRBV18, the J gene TRBJ2-7; 7 bases align to TRBD1. This CDR3 region has 14 residues. Trimming at V came to 6 bases and at J to 5 bases, leaving 10 bases not matched to a gene. From germline, CDR1 is KGHSH and CDR2 LQKENI. CDR3 protein: CASSQRRGSHEQYF. CDR3 coding DNA: TGTGCCAGCTCCCAGCGCAGGGGGTCTCACGAGCAGTACTTC.

The chain joins TRBV11-2 to TRBJ1-2; D is undetermined. Trimming stripped 0 bases from V and 5 bases from J, with 13 bases between. This CDR3 spans 15 amino acids. Looked up from germline, CDR1 is SGHAT and CDR2 is FQNNGV. CDR3 in DNA: TGTGCCAGCAGCTTAGATAGGGTCCCTAGTTATGGCTACACCTTC. It encodes CASSLDRVPSYGYTF.

V is TRBV9 and J is TRBJ2-5, with D perhaps TRBD2 (6 bases). V dropped 3 bases and J dropped 4 bases, with 16 bases sitting between them. CDR3 length equals 15 residues. Germline-derived CDR1 and CDR2 are SGDLS and YYNGEE. CDR3 sequence: CASSGQQGAGETQYF. For the CDR3, the DNA is TGTGCCAGCAGCGGGCAGCAGGGAGCGGGAGAGACCCAGTACTTC.

The gene calls are TRBV9 and TRBJ2-4; D is unresolved. This CDR3 contains 15 residues. The germline CDR1 and CDR2 sequences are SGDLS and YYNGEE. V was cut by 0 bases and J by 0 bases, with 7 bases left in between. DNA of the CDR3: TGTGCCAGCAGCGTAGAAGGATTAGCCAAAAACATTCAGTACTTC. This sequence encodes CASSVEGLAKNIQYF.

This chain links TRBV13 with TRBJ2-1, with D unclear. The CDR3 sequence is 18 residues long. V dropped 3 bases and J dropped 0 bases, with 18 bases sitting between them. Germline V lookup: CDR1 PRHDT, CDR2 FYEKMQ (reference sequence). The DNA of the CDR3 is TGTGCCAGCAGCTTCTTCCGTGGGCCACAAAGCTCCTACAATGAGCAGTTCTTC. Translated: CASSFFRGPQSSYNEQFF.